The rows below give T cell receptor beta chains drawn from one sample of a study of T cell repertoires in cytomegalovirus infection. TCRdb reanalysed the reads using MiXCR and keeps one entry per CDR3 protein. The sample carries hundreds of thousands of distinct CDR3 sequences, roughly 31% recorded once. No antigen has been identified for these receptors. The sample here was cultured CD8+ T cells from PBMCs, taken from culture after CMV antigen stimulation. The receptors were gathered from a human donor in good health (CMV status not recorded). Some clones in this sample may be carry-over from other donors' samples. Both conserved end residues are trimmed from each CDR3.

v_gene | CDR3aa
TRBV19 | ASSMTQGATEAF
TRBV9 | ASSVGIFGNQPQH
TRBV3-1 | ASSPGVGNRRTEAF
TRBV12-3/TRBV12-4 | ASSEQGATNEKLF
TRBV2 | ASRGDTDTQY
TRBV7-7 | ASSLGALGSGANVLT
TRBV24-1 | AIKDGGTGELF
TRBV9 | ASSAWEDYGYT
TRBV25-1 | ASSESLRDGYT
TRBV6-2/TRBV6-3 | ASSYTLGRGELF
TRBV7-9 | ASSQPAGKDYGYT
TRBV7-2 | ASSQLTKATDTQY
TRBV19 | ASSRDRTPPDYNEQF
TRBV27 | ASSLSRHYSNQPQH
TRBV5-6 | ASSLTGITQPQH
TRBV6-5 | ASSPSWTEAF
TRBV12-3/TRBV12-4 | ASRRGPSDHYNSPLH
TRBV19 | ASRPANTEAF
TRBV11-2 | ASSFLTGQQY
TRBV7-8 | ASSLEWGTAGNTIY
TRBV27 | ASSLSPPDRGPGANVLT
TRBV10-3 | AIGPSQGSNQPQH
TRBV10-3 | AMESDRGEGAF
TRBV11-2 | ASSLGSGGAF
TRBV6-1 | ASFHSLGSPYEQY
TRBV6-5 | ASSSYLGAGANVLT
TRBV7-9 | ASSPRSKWGETDTQY
TRBV7-2 | ASSLSWGQGDGGYT
TRBV19 | ASSTDTSSYNEQF
TRBV5-4 | ASSLRGQGSVEQF
TRBV18 | ASSPQGQGYQDTEAF
TRBV10-2 | ASSEGQTSYEQY
TRBV4-1 | ASSQARGPEAF
TRBV28 | ASSLDYNPTDTQY
TRBV6-5 | ASSYSFPDRGTDTQY
TRBV6-5 | ASSPWVSGANVLT
TRBV7-2 | ASSLSGQEGTLAF
TRBV27 | ASRIGGGQRYEQY
TRBV5-6 | ASSLTSGFYNEQF
TRBV7-9 | ASSTPHRTPNTGELF
TRBV4-2 | ASSQGGWGDQPQH